What follows are 11 T cell receptor beta chains derived from one specimen sequenced in a study of blood T cells in healthy people across ages. Together with a sample-barcoded 5' primer, a J-beta primer mix was included in a second PCR lasting roughly 6 to 12 cycles. TCRdb ran MiXCR on the 5' RACE reads and lists one entry per CDR3 protein. This sample has about 680,000 distinct CDR3 sequences, with more than 40% found just once. Sequencing was done on a sample of blood. Source of these receptors: a woman aged 60-75 years in good health.

The sample holds a few counts of this clonotype. The DNA of the CDR3 is TGCAGTGCTATCCAGACAGGGGTAGAGGGCGAGCAGTACTTC. As protein: CSAIQTGVEGEQYF. The V and J genes are TRBV20-1 and TRBJ2-4, with TRBD1 identical over 8 bases. Matching the DNA end better, TRBJ2-7 makes the J call doubtful. The CDR3 runs 14 residues. Germline V gene sequence: CDR1 DFQATT, CDR2 SNEGSKA (reference sequence).

This clonotype was counted between two and nine times. The chain has TRBV18 and TRBJ1-2; 8 positions agree with TRBD1. J gave up 4 bases and V 6 bases, and 7 bases lay outside the gene matches. CDR1 and CDR2 from the germline V gene are KGHSH and LQKENI. CDR3 length equals 14 residues. DNA of the CDR3: TGTGCCAGCTCGCCCGGGGACAGGTCCTATGGCTACACCTTC. It translates to CASSPGDRSYGYTF.

This chain links TRBV7-9 with TRBJ2-3; 8 bases fit TRBD1. Germline V gives CDR1 SEHNR, CDR2 FQNEAQ (reference sequence). The V segment lost 3 bases and the J segment 1 base; nucleotides outside the gene matches: 3. The CDR3 sequence is 15 residues long. The CDR3 reads CASSLYRGGTDTQYF. CDR3 bases: TGTGCCAGCAGCTTGTACAGGGGGGGCACAGATACGCAGTATTTT.

The genes are TRBV7-6 and TRBJ2-5; possibly TRBD1 or TRBD2 for D (5 bases each). CDR1 SGHVS and CDR2 FNYEAQ come from the germline V gene. This CDR3 is 14 amino acids long. V gave up 4 bases and J gave up 5 bases, with 14 bases separating them. As DNA, the CDR3 is TGTGCCAGCAGCTCAGAAGGGGTAGCGGAGACCCAGTACTTC. Translated: CASSSEGVAETQYF.

The chain employs TRBV7-2 and TRBJ2-3; 10 nucleotides align to TRBD2. The CDR3 runs to 16 residues. V shed 5 bases and J 4 bases; nucleotides not matched to a gene: 9. Germline V gene lookup returns CDR1 SGHTA and CDR2 FQGNSA. Written as DNA, the CDR3 is TGTGCCAGCAGCGTGAGGACTAGCGGAGGGGCAGATACGCAGTATTTT. Amino acids: CASSVRTSGGADTQYF.

This clonotype was seen more than once but under ten times. The V and J genes are TRBV7-9 and TRBJ1-6, with a tentative D call TRBD1 (5 bases). The germline V and J ends were trimmed by 4 bases and 6 bases, with 13 bases remaining between them. The germline V gene encodes CDR1 SEHNR and CDR2 FQNEAQ (reference sequence). This CDR3 is 15 amino acids long. The CDR3 region has the DNA TGTGCCAGCAGCTCCCTTAGGGGAGGTAATTCACCCCTCCACTTT. Amino acids: CASSSLRGGNSPLHF.

This clonotype was observed many times. The chain combines TRBV7-2 with TRBJ2-5, with 10 bases that match TRBD1. This CDR3 is built from 16 residues. Trimming took 2 bases from V and 5 from J; bases not matched to a gene: 8. Germline assignment: CDR1 SGHTA and CDR2 FQGNSA. This chain's CDR3 is CASSLFPGQGMETQYF. CDR3 sequence (DNA): TGTGCCAGCAGCTTATTTCCGGGACAGGGGATGGAGACCCAGTACTTC.

This clonotype was detected only a few times. V gene TRBV2 combines with J gene TRBJ2-5; D is ambiguous. Germline lookup yields CDR1 SNHLY and CDR2 FYNNEI. The V end was cut by 1 base, the J end by 2 bases, with 5 bases between. The CDR3 is 13 amino acids. The CDR3 bases are TGTGCCAGCAGTGAAGGGCGGCAAGAGACCCAGTACTTC. This sequence encodes CASSEGRQETQYF.

The V call is TRBV6-2 or TRBV6-3, the J call TRBJ2-5, with a tentative D call TRBD2 (5 bases). In germline, CDR1 is MNHEY, CDR2 SVGEGT. The CDR3 spans 16 residues. Trimming removed 0 bases at V and 0 bases at J, with 11 bases between. The CDR3 is CASSYSPEDYQETQYF. CDR3 sequence (DNA): TGTGCCAGCAGTTACTCACCCGAGGACTACCAAGAGACCCAGTACTTC.

This clonotype turned up a few times. This chain links TRBV20-1 with TRBJ2-1, with D perhaps TRBD1 (5 bases). This CDR3 is built from 11 residues. Germline CDR1 and CDR2: DFQATT and SNEGSKA (reference sequence). V lost 5 bases, J lost 7 bases, and 9 bases lay in between. The CDR3 region is CSALQANEQFF. In DNA, the CDR3 is TGCAGTGCTTTACAGGCGAATGAGCAGTTCTTC.

The J gene is TRBJ2-2, the V gene TRBV18; D unresolved. CDR1 and CDR2 (germline): KGHSH, LQKENI. This CDR3 contains 15 residues. V lost 0 bases to trimming and J lost 2 bases, with 7 bases between them. The DNA of the CDR3 is TGTGCCAGCTCACCACCGGACGATAACACCGGGGAGCTGTTTTTT. Protein sequence: CASSPPDDNTGELFF.